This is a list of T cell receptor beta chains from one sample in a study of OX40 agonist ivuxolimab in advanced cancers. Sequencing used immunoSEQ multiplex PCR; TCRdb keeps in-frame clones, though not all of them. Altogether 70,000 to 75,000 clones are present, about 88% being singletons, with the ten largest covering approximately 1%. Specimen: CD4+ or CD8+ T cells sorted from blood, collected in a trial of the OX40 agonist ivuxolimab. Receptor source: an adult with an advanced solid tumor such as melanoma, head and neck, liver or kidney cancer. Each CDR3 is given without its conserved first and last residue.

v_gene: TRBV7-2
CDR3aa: ASSQRQTQY

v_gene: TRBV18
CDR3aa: ASSPGQNTEAF

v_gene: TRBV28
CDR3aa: ASKARPNQPQH

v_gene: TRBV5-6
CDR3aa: ASSLGQGGFTDTQY

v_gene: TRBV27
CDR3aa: ASSLGSPGQGGTPNQPQH

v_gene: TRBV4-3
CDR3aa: ASSQSGGRDTGELF

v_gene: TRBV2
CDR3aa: ASRRTGQNTGELF

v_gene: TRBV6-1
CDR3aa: ASSEAVYSGANVLT

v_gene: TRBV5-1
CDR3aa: ASSLGLYSYNEQF

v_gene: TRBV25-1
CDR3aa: ASTGKWGEKLF

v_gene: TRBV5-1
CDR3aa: ASFDRSGANVLT

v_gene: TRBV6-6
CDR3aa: ASSYSASSYNEQF

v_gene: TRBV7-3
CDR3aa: ASSPNRGLTDTQY

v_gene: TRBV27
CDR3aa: ASSTGQGDGYT

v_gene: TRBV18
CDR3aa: ASSPQETQY

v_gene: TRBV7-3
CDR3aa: ASSPSGQSNYEQY

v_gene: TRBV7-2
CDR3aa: ASSLRRDRPYEQY

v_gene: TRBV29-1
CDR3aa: SVEHFGSGTDTQY

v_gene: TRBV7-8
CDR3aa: ASSLGTLNQPQH

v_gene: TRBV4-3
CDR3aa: ASSLSGTANTEAF

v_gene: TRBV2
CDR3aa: ASSWDVYEQY

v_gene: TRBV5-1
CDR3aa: ASSLVPGVMGEQY

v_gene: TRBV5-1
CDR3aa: ASNPGDTDTQY

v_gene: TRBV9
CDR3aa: ASSEAGTGDTQY

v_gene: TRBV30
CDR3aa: AWARSGSYNEQF

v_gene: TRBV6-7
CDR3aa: ASSRRQSYSPLH

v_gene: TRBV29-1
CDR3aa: SVALEGTDTQY

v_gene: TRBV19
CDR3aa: ASKRLAGNTGELF

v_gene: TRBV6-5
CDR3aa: ASSYLNRGEAF

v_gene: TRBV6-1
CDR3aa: ASIRQGMRETQY

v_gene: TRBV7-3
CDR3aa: ASSRLIADTQY

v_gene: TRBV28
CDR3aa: ASSYTIARPQH

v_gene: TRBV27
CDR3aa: ASSRAGGLYGYT

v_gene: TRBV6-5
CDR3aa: ASSPRTPFQAF

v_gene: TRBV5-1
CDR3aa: ASSFSGASNQPQH

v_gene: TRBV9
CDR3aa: ASSVGTGGNTEAF

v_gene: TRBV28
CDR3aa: ASSLRQGRGGYT

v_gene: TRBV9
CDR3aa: ASSGRSGFSYNEQF

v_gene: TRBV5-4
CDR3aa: ASSFQPPTDTQY

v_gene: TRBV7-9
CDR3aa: ASSFQGGPYEQY

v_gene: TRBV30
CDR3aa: AWSVLEETQY